Shown below are 20 T cell receptor beta chains from a single sample sequenced in a study of prognosis after radiotherapy for stage I lung cancer. Amplicons of TCR beta CDR3 were generated from genomic DNA by two-round multiplex PCR. The authors ran first-round PCR with primers specific to each TRBV and TRBJ gene. Each CDR3 protein gets one entry after TCRdb re-called the multiplex PCR reads with MiXCR. The repertoire holds about 51,000 distinct CDR3 sequences, around a third seen once, with 8% to 9.5% in the top ten. The sequencing here drew on PBMCs, taken before or after stereotactic body radiation therapy (not recorded which). The receptors were gathered from a donor over 45 with non-small cell lung cancer.

Regarding this clonotype: Because it lacks the conserved phenylalanine or tryptophan at the end, this CDR3 is likely a read error. The V call is TRBV12-3 or TRBV12-4, the J call TRBJ2-7, with 9 bases fitting TRBD1. The length of the CDR3 is 13 residues. CDR3 in DNA: TGCGCCAGCAGCTGGGGACAGGGCGACGAGCAGTACTTA. Its translation: CASSWGQGDEQYL.

As for this clonotype: A far larger clone is a single base away, which makes a read error likely. V usage is TRBV7-9 and J usage is TRBJ1-2; D ambiguous. CDR1 is SEHNR and CDR2 is FQNEAQ in the germline V gene (reference sequence). This CDR3 spans 13 amino acids. Trimming shortened V by 5 bases and J by 8 bases, and 15 bases separated the two germline ends. The CDR3 region is CASSQEGSVGYTF. In DNA, the CDR3 is TGTGCCAGCAGCCAAGAAGGTTCTGTGGGCTACACCTTC.

The sample holds many counts of this clonotype. CDR3 loop: CSARERDRGQKFYGYTF. As DNA, the CDR3 is TGCAGTGCTAGAGAACGGGACAGGGGCCAAAAGTTCTATGGCTACACCTTC. The chain has TRBV20-1 and TRBJ1-2; 10 bases are a match to TRBD1. The CDR3 covers 17 residues. Germline assignment: CDR1 DFQATT and CDR2 SNEGSKA (reference sequence). V gave up 0 bases and J gave up 4 bases; unmatched junction bases: 11.

A few counts support this clonotype. A much larger clone differs by one base, so this may be a read error. This chain joins TRBV7-2 and TRBJ2-1; the D gene could be TRBD1 or TRBD2 (6 bases each). The CDR3 is 15 residues long. Germline CDR1 and CDR2: SGHTA and FQGNSA. V was trimmed by 6 bases and J by 6 bases, leaving 18 bases between them. The CDR3 nucleotides are TGTGCCAGCAGACAAAGGGGGGAAGCCGCCAATGAGCAGTTCTTC. The encoded protein is CASRQRGEAANEQFF. Combining the CDR3 with reference TRBV7-2 and TRBJ2-1 gives the whole variable domain GAGVSQSPSNKVTEKGKDVELRCDPISGHTALYWYRQSLGQGLEFLIYFQGNSAPDKSGLPSDRFSAERTGGSVSTLTIQRTQQEDSAVYLCASRQRGEAANEQFFGPGTRLTVL.

This clonotype occurred many times. The chain employs TRBV6-5 and TRBJ1-1, with TRBD1 identical over 7 bases. The CDR3 has 17 residues. In germline, CDR1 is MNHEY, CDR2 SVGAGI. With V trimmed by 0 bases and J by 5 bases, 12 bases remained unmatched. The DNA of the CDR3 is TGTGCCAGCAGTTACTCGGGGGGCATCAGGGGGGGGACTGAAGCTTTCTTT. This gives the protein CASSYSGGIRGGTEAFF.

This clonotype was counted many times. The genes are TRBV7-8 and TRBJ1-2; no reliable D call. Trimming stripped 5 bases from V and 8 bases from J, with 15 bases between. Germline loops: CDR1 SGHVS, CDR2 FQNEAQ. The CDR3 is 13 residues long. CDR3 coding DNA: TGTGCCAGCAGCCCAGTATCGCGCCTAGGCTACACCTTC. It is translated as CASSPVSRLGYTF.

This clonotype was recorded at least ten times. The V call is TRBV15, the J call TRBJ2-7, with D possibly called TRBD1 or TRBD2 (5 bases each). V lost 0 bases and J 0 bases, leaving 15 bases between the germline ends. CDR1 and CDR2 (germline): LNHNV, YYDKDF (reference sequence). The CDR3 sequence is 17 residues long. CDR3: CATSRDGGSGSSYEQYF. The DNA of the CDR3 is TGTGCCACCAGCAGAGATGGGGGTTCGGGAAGCTCCTACGAGCAGTACTTC.

This clonotype came up many times. The genes are TRBV5-5 and TRBJ2-7; no firm D call. Trimming removed 1 base from V and 2 bases from J, with 13 bases in between. Per germline, CDR1 SGHKS and CDR2 YYEKEE (reference sequence). The CDR3 runs 15 residues. The CDR3 loop is CASSLRVSPPYEQYF. CDR3 nucleotide sequence: TGTGCCAGCAGCTTGAGGGTCTCCCCACCCTACGAGCAGTACTTC. Full variable domain (remainder filled in from reference TRBV5-5 and TRBJ2-7): DAGVTQSPTHLIKTRGQQVTLRCSPISGHKSVSWYQQVLGQGPQFIFQYYEKEERGRGNFPDRFSARQFPNYSSELNVNALLLGDSALYLCASSLRVSPPYEQYFGPGTRLTVT.

This clonotype was counted at least ten times. The chain uses TRBV7-8 and TRBJ1-1; no definite D call. Deletions cut 5 bases from V and 3 bases from J, with 10 bases between. The germline V gene encodes CDR1 SGHVS and CDR2 FQNEAQ. This CDR3 comprises 13 residues. In DNA form, the CDR3 reads TGTGCCAGCAGCCCCCGCCGGTACACTGAAGCTTTCTTT. It yields the protein CASSPRRYTEAFF.

For this clonotype: A far larger clone is off by one base, so a read error is likely. The chain has TRBV6-5 and TRBJ2-7; 9 bases line up with TRBD1. The CDR3 extends over 14 amino acids. Germline CDR1 reads MNHEY; CDR2 reads SVGAGI. The CDR3 is CPSSTTTGGYEQYF. CDR3 bases: TGTCCCAGCAGTACCACGACAGGGGGCTACGAGCAGTACTTC.

Details on this clonotype: This likely traces to a read error, being one base from a far larger clone. V usage is TRBV6-5 and J usage is TRBJ2-2; D uncertain. This CDR3 is built from 11 residues. The germline V gene has CDR1 MNHEY and CDR2 SVGAGI. DNA for the CDR3: TGTGCCAGCACCAACACCTGGGAGCTGTTTTTT. This encodes CASTNTWELFF.

This clonotype has at least ten counts. This rearrangement joins TRBV11-2 to TRBJ2-2; D may be TRBD1 or TRBD2 (5 bases each). V shed 7 bases and J shed 1 base, with 16 bases lying between them. There are 16 residues in the CDR3. CDR1 SGHAT and CDR2 FQNNGV come from the germline V gene. This CDR3 is CASNQGRGWNTGELFF. CDR3 nucleotides: TGTGCCAGCAACCAGGGCCGGGGATGGAACACCGGGGAGCTGTTTTTT.

This clonotype was seen many times. The V and J genes are TRBV19 and TRBJ1-1; D remains ambiguous. The CDR3 runs to 14 residues. V lost 3 bases and J lost 1, with 9 bases in between. The germline V gene encodes CDR1 LNHDA and CDR2 SQIVND (reference sequence). The CDR3 is CASSISIGNTEAFF. CDR3 nucleotide sequence: TGTGCCAGTAGTATCTCGATCGGGAACACTGAAGCTTTCTTT.

This clonotype has ten or more counts. The chain has TRBV24-1 and TRBJ1-1, with D possibly TRBD1 on 5 matching bases. Germline values: CDR1 KGHDR, CDR2 SFDVKD. V lost 1 base, J lost 7 bases, and 9 bases lay in between. The CDR3 loop spans 13 amino acids. The CDR3 here is CATSDFATDEAFF. The CDR3 DNA reads TGTGCCACCAGTGATTTCGCGACAGATGAAGCTTTCTTT.

This clonotype was seen repeatedly, ten times or more. V is TRBV9 and J is TRBJ1-5; 8 positions match TRBD1. After removal of 2 bases from V and 5 bases from J, the junction contained 3 bases not matched to a gene. CDR3 length: 14 amino acids. Per germline, CDR1 SGDLS and CDR2 YYNGEE. The CDR3 region is CASSVTGDYQPQHF. As DNA, the CDR3 is TGTGCCAGCAGCGTGACAGGGGACTATCAGCCCCAGCATTTT. The complete variable domain, with remaining parts taken from reference TRBV9 and TRBJ1-5, reads DSGVTQTPKHLITATGQRVTLRCSPRSGDLSVYWYQQSLDQGLQFLIQYYNGEERAKGNILERFSAQQFPDLHSELNLSSLELGDSALYFCASSVTGDYQPQHFGDGTRLSIL.

The J gene is TRBJ2-3, the V gene TRBV7-3; D is possibly TRBD2 (5 bases). The germline CDR1 and CDR2 sequences are SGHTA and FQGTGA. V was pared by 5 bases and J by 3 bases, with 15 bases between. There are 15 residues in the CDR3. The CDR3 DNA sequence: TGTGCCAGCAGCCCACACCGGACTGGAACAGATACGCAGTATTTT. Protein product: CASSPHRTGTDTQYF.

This clonotype was recorded at least ten times. A read error may produce the germline difference seen at one junction end. The chain recombines TRBV5-8 with TRBJ2-5; perhaps TRBD2 as D (6 bases). From germline, CDR1 is SGHTS and CDR2 YDEGEE. This CDR3 is built from 13 residues. CDR3 DNA sequence: TGTGCCAGCAGCACGATTCCCGGGACTGGGAACTTCTTC. Protein product: CASSTIPGTGNFF.

For this clonotype: A far larger clone is just one base off, so this is likely a read error. The rearrangement joins TRBV7-2 to TRBJ2-1; the D is unclear. This CDR3 spans 12 amino acids. Trimming pared 8 bases from V and 10 bases from J, leaving 15 bases between. Germline loops: CDR1 SGHTA, CDR2 FQGNSA. The CDR3: CASSPQTYEQFF. CDR3 coding DNA: TGTGCCAGCTCTCCGCAGACTTACGAGCAGTTCTTC.

This clonotype was seen repeatedly, ten times or more. This CDR3 is CASTMGSAYEQYF. In DNA form, the CDR3 reads TGTGCCAGCACAATGGGTTCCGCTTACGAGCAGTACTTC. This chain uses TRBV7-2 with TRBJ2-7, with D unresolved. In germline, CDR1 is SGHTA, CDR2 FQGNSA. This CDR3 has 13 residues. Trimming took off 7 bases at V and 4 bases at J, with 14 bases between the two ends.

As to this clonotype: A read error is the likely source, as a far larger clone sits one nucleotide away. The V and J genes are TRBV6-2 or TRBV6-3 and TRBJ2-3, with D uncertain. Germline V lookup: CDR1 MNHEY, CDR2 SVGEGT. This CDR3 region has 16 residues. The CDR3 loop reads CASSDSKSVRPDTQYF. CDR3 sequence (DNA): TGTGCCAGCAGTGACTCGAAAAGCGTGAGGCCAGATACGCAGTATTTT.